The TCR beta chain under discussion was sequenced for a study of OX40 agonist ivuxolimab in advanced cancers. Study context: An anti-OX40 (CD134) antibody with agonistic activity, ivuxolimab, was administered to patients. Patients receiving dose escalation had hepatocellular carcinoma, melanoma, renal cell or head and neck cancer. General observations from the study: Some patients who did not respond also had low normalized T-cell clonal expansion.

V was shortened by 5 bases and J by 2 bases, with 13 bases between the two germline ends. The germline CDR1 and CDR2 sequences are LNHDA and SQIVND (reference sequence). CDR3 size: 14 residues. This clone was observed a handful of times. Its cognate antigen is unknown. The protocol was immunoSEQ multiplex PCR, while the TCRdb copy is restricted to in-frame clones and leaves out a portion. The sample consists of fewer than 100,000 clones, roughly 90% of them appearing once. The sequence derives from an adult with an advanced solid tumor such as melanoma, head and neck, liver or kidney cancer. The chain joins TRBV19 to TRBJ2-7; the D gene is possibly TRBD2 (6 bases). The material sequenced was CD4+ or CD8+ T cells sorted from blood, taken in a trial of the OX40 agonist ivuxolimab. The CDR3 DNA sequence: TGTGCCAGTAGTCCCGGGACTCTTGCCTACGAGCAGTACTTC. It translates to CASSPGTLAYEQYF.